This T cell receptor beta chain was found in a study of shared clonotypes between healthy human individuals. The CDR3 totals 15 residues. Trimming pared 4 bases from V and 2 bases from J, leaving 14 bases between. Germline V CDR1 and CDR2: SGHTA, FQGTGA. Terminally differentiated effector memory CD45RA+ cells were left out of the naive CD8 fraction, which was CD45RO-negative and positively selected for CCR7. This clone was seen only once. Clones were read by immunoSEQ multiplex PCR, and TCRdb kept only the in-frame ones, dropping some. Of about 2 million clones detected, about 95% appear once; the ten largest clones hold 1.1%.

The sequence derives from a man younger than 35 in good health. The sample was naive CD8+ T cells sorted from blood. The V and J genes are TRBV7-3 and TRBJ2-5; D possibly corresponds to TRBD2 (6 bases). The CDR3 loop reads CASSSGVGGQETQYF. Here the CDR3 DNA reads TGTGCCAGCAGCTCGGGGGTTGGAGGTCAAGAGACCCAGTACTTC.